A single sample is the source of the 14 T cell receptor beta chains below, sequenced in a study of CD8 T cells in ankylosing spondylitis. MiXCR, run by TCRdb on the 5' RACE reads, gives a single entry per CDR3 protein. The sample consists of 250,000 or so distinct CDR3 sequences, 20% to 30% of them appearing once. Input material: blood, either unsorted or a sorted T cell fraction (not recorded which). The receptors were sampled from a male donor with ankylosing spondylitis or in good health (not recorded which).

This clonotype has more than one count but fewer than ten. J is TRBJ1-2 and V is TRBV5-4; TRBD1 matches 9 bases. The length of the CDR3 is 15 residues. J gave up 1 base and V 7 bases, and 8 bases lay outside the gene matches. The V gene's germline CDR1 is SGHNT and CDR2 YYREEE (reference sequence). CDR3 in amino acids: CASRDREGSNYGYTF. The CDR3 region has the DNA TGTGCCAGCCGGGACAGGGAGGGGAGTAACTATGGCTACACCTTC.

The DNA for the CDR3 is TGTGCCAGCAGCTCCCTGGACAGATACGAGCAGTACTTC. It yields the protein CASSSLDRYEQYF. The chain links TRBV11-2 to TRBJ2-7, with D possibly TRBD1 on 6 matching bases. Trimming cost V 4 bases and J 4 bases, with 11 bases left between them. CDR1 and CDR2 from the germline V gene are SGHAT and FQNNGV. The CDR3 consists of 13 residues.

This clonotype was picked up many times. The chain combines TRBV3-1 with TRBJ1-3; possibly TRBD1 for D (6 bases). The germline CDR1 and CDR2 sequences are LGHDT and YNNKEL (reference sequence). V was shortened by 6 bases and J by 0 bases, with 12 bases between the two germline ends. The CDR3 is 15 amino acids. CDR3: CASSRTGHSGNTIYF. DNA of the CDR3: TGTGCCAGCAGTAGAACAGGGCACTCTGGAAACACCATATATTTT.

This clonotype has at least ten counts. This chain links TRBV5-1 with TRBJ1-2, with D unclear. Per the germline V gene, CDR1 is SGHRS and CDR2 is YFSETQ. The V gene lost 2 bases and the J gene lost 2 bases, with 13 bases spanning the gap. The CDR3 runs 15 residues. The CDR3 coding sequence is TGCGCCAGCAGCTTTCTACCAGGTTTAAACTATGGCTACACCTTC. Its translation: CASSFLPGLNYGYTF.

This clonotype was found many times. At one end the junction does not follow the germline gene, possibly because of a read error. V is TRBV2 and J is TRBJ2-7; D ambiguous. The CDR3 runs 13 residues. Germline V gene sequence: CDR1 SNHLY, CDR2 FYNNEI. As DNA, the CDR3 is TGTGCCAGCAGTGCTCTCGACACCGGGCCTACCAACTTC. Translating it yields CASSALDTGPTNF.

The chain couples TRBV29-1 to TRBJ2-1; D not resolved. The CDR3 consists of 14 residues. The V end lost 4 bases, the J end lost 8 bases, and 18 bases lay between the germline ends. The V gene's germline CDR1 is SQVTM and CDR2 ANQGSEA. The CDR3 DNA is TGCAGCGTTGGCTCACACATACTGTTGGATGAGCAGTTCTTC. Its translation: CSVGSHILLDEQFF.

As for this clonotype: A junction end diverges from the germline sequence, so it may reflect a read error. The rearrangement links TRBV5-5 to TRBJ2-1, with TRBD1 as a possible D gene (5 bases). Germline assignment: CDR1 SGHKS and CDR2 YYEKEE (reference sequence). The CDR3 totals 13 residues. CDR3: CASSLAGRQSRVF. CDR3 DNA sequence: TGTGCCAGCAGCTTGGCGGGCCGGCAGAGCAGGGTCTTC.

This clonotype was counted many times. Written as DNA, the CDR3 is TGTGCCATCAGTGGGACGCTAAGCTCGGGAGAGACCCAGTACTTC. Translated: CAISGTLSSGETQYF. The rearrangement links TRBV10-3 to TRBJ2-5; D remains ambiguous. The germline gives CDR1 ENHRY, CDR2 SYGVKD. The CDR3 sequence is 15 residues long. The germline V and J ends were trimmed by 4 bases and 4 bases, with 16 bases remaining between them.

In its sample, this clonotype was seen once. At one end the junction does not follow the germline gene, possibly because of a read error. The chain is built from TRBV11-1 and TRBJ2-1; weak D call: TRBD1 (6 bases). The CDR3 length is 14 residues. Germline CDR1 SGHAT, CDR2 FQDESV (reference sequence). The CDR3 sequence is CVSSSGVEYNEQFF. The CDR3 DNA reads TGTGTCAGCAGCTCAGGGGTAGAGTACAATGAGCAGTTCTTC.

This clonotype has only a few counts. The genes are TRBV10-3 and TRBJ2-3; D possibly corresponds to TRBD2 (5 bases). This CDR3 has 12 amino acids. V dropped 6 bases and J dropped 4 bases, with 8 bases sitting between them. The germline CDR1 and CDR2 sequences are ENHRY and SYGVKD. CDR3 protein: CAISEGADTQYF. The CDR3 coding sequence is TGTGCCATCAGCGAGGGAGCAGATACGCAGTATTTT.

The chain joins TRBV6-5 to TRBJ2-3; TRBD2 agrees at 7 bases. Germline lookup yields CDR1 MNHEY and CDR2 SVGAGI. J gave up 0 bases and V 2 bases, and 2 bases lay outside the gene matches. CDR3 length: 15 residues. The CDR3 reads CASSYVTSSTDTQYF. For the CDR3, the DNA is TGTGCCAGCAGTTACGTGACTAGCAGCACAGATACGCAGTATTTT.

This rearrangement joins TRBV29-1 to TRBJ2-1; TRBD2 matches 8 bases. The CDR3 is 13 amino acids. V shed 8 bases, J shed 8 bases, and the junction held 11 bases outside the gene matches. Germline lookup yields CDR1 SQVTM and CDR2 ANQGSEA. The CDR3 here is CSTKISGGDEQFF. CDR3 coding DNA: TGCAGCACCAAAATCTCGGGGGGGGATGAGCAGTTCTTC.

The chain is built from TRBV12-3 or TRBV12-4 and TRBJ2-2, with TRBD1 identical over 7 bases. V was pared by 6 bases and J by 0 bases, with 7 bases of the junction left unmatched. This CDR3 is built from 16 residues. Here the CDR3 reads CASSQGTVANTGELFF. The CDR3 region has the DNA TGTGCCAGCAGCCAAGGGACAGTAGCGAACACCGGGGAGCTGTTTTTT.

The chain joins TRBV12-3 or TRBV12-4 to TRBJ1-2; D perhaps matches TRBD1 (5 bases). The CDR3 spans 13 residues. With 5 bases removed from V and 4 bases from J, the gap between germline ends came to 11 bases. The CDR3 sequence: CASSRRDLYGYTF. The CDR3 DNA sequence: TGTGCCAGCAGTCGCCGGGACCTCTATGGCTACACCTTC.